The TCR beta chain under discussion was sequenced for a study of response to subunit inactivated influenza vaccine. TCRdb re-called the RT-PCR reads through MiXCR, storing one row per CDR3 protein. The table has around 320,000 distinct CDR3 sequences, approximately 21% seen once. V lost 1 base and J 1 base, leaving 7 bases between the germline ends. The CDR3 spans 14 residues. CDR1 MDHEN and CDR2 SYDVKM come from the germline V gene. This clonotype has a count of ten or more. The clonotype comes from a man in his fifties or sixties who received an inactivated influenza vaccine. The chain joins TRBV28 to TRBJ1-1; D remains ambiguous. This material consisted of PBMCs from blood, taken less than 22 months after vaccination. CDR3 in amino acids: CASSLYQQNTEAFF. CDR3 DNA: TGTGCCAGCAGTTTATACCAGCAGAACACTGAAGCTTTCTTT.